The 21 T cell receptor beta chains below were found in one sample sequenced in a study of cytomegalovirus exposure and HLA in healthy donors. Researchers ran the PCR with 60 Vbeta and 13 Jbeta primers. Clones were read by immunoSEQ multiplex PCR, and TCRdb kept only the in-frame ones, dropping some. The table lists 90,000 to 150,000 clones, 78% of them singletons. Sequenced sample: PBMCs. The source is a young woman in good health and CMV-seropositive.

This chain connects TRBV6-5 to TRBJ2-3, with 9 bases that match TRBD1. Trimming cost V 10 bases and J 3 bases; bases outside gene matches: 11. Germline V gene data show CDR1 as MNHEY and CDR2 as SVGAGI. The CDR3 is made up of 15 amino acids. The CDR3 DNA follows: TGTGCCACCCAATTGAGGGACAGGGATACAGATACGCAGTATTTT. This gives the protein CATQLRDRDTDTQYF.

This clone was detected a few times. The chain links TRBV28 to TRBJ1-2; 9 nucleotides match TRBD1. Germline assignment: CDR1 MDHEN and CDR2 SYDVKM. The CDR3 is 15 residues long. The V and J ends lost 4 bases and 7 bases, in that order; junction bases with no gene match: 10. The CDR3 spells CASSSNRGRDGGYTF. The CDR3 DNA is TGTGCCAGCAGTTCGAACAGGGGGCGTGACGGTGGCTACACCTTC.

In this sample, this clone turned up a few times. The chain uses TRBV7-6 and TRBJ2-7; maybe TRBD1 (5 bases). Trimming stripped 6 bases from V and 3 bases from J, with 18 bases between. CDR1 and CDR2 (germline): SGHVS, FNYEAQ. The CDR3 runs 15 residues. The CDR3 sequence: CASSPLGTGSYEQYF. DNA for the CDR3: TGTGCCAGCAGTCCCCTCGGCACAGGCAGCTACGAGCAGTACTTC.

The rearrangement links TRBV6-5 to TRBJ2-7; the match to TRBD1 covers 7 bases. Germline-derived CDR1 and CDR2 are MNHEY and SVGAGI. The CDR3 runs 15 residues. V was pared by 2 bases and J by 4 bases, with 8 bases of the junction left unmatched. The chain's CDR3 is CASSYDRAGGYEQYF. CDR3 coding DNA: TGTGCCAGCAGTTACGACAGGGCCGGTGGATACGAGCAGTACTTC.

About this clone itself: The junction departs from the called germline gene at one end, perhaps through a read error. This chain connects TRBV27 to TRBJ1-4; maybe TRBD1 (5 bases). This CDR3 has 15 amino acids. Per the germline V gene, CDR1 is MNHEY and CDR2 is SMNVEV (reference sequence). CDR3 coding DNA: TGTGCCAGCAGTTTAGGTACAGGCTCAAGGGAAAAACTGCTTTTT. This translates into CASSLGTGSREKLLF.

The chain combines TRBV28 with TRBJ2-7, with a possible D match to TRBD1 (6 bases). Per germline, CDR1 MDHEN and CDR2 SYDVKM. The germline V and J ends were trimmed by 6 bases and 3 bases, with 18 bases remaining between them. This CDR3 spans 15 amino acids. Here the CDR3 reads CASSARTDSDYEQYF. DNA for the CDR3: TGTGCCAGCAGCGCCCGGACGGACAGCGACTACGAGCAGTACTTC.

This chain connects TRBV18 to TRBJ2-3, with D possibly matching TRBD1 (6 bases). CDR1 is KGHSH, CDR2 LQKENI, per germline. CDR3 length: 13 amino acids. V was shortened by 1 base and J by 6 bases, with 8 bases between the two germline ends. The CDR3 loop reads CASSPRQEDTQYF. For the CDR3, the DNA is TGTGCCAGCTCACCACGACAGGAGGATACGCAGTATTTT.

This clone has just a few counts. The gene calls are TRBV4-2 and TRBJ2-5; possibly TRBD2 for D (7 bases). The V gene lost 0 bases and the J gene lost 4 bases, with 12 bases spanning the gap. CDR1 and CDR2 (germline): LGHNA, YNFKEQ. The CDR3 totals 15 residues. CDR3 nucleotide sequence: TGTGCCAGCAGCCAAGATCAAGGGGGGGGAGAGACCCAGTACTTC. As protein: CASSQDQGGGETQYF.

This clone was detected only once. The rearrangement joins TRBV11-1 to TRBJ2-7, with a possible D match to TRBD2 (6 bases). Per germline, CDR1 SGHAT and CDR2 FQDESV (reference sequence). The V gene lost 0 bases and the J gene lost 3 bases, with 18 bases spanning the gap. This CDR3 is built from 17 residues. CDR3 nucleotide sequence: TGTGCCAGCAGCTTAGCCCAAGGTGCGGGGTTTGACTACGAGCAGTACTTC. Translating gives CASSLAQGAGFDYEQYF.

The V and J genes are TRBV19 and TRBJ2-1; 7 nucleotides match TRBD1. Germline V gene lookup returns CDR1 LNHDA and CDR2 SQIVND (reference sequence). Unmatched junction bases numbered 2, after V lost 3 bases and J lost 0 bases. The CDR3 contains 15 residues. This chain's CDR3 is CASSMAGGSYNEQFF. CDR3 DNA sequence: TGTGCCAGTAGTATGGCAGGGGGCTCCTACAATGAGCAGTTCTTC.

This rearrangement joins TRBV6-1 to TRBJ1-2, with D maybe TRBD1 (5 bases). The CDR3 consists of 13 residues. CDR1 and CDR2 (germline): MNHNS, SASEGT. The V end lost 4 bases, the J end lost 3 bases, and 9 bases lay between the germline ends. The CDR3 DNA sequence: TGTGCCAGCAGTGGGGCAGGGCACTATGGCTACACCTTC. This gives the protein CASSGAGHYGYTF.

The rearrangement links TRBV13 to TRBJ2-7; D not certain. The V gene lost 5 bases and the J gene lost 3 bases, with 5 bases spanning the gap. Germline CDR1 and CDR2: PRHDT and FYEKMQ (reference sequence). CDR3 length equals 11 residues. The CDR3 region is CASSLYYEQYF. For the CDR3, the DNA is TGTGCCAGCAGCCTCTACTACGAGCAGTACTTC.

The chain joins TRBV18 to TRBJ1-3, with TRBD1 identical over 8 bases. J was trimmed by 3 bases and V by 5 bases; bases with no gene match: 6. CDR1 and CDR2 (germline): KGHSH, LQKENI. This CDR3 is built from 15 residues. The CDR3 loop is CASSTRQGNGNTIYF. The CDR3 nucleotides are TGTGCCAGCTCAACCCGACAGGGGAATGGAAACACCATATATTTT. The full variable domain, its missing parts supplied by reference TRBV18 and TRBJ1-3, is NAGVMQNPRHLVRRRGQEARLRCSPMKGHSHVYWYRQLPEEGLKFMVYLQKENIIDESGMPKERFSAEFPKEGPSILRIQQVVRGDSAAYFCASSTRQGNGNTIYFGEGSWLTVV.

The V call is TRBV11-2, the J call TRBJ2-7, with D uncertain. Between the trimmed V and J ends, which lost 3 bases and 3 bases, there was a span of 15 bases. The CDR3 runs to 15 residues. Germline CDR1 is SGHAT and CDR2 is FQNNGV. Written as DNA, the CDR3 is TGTGCCAGCAGCTTGACGCCTACAGTCTACTACGAGCAGTACTTC. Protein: CASSLTPTVYYEQYF.

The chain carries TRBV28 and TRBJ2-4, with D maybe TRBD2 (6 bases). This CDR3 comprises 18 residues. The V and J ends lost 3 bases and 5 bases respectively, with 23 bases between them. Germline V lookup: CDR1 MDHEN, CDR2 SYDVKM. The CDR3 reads CASSFPPGGAHLQNIQYF. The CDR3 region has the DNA TGTGCCAGCAGTTTTCCCCCTGGAGGGGCGCATCTTCAAAACATTCAGTACTTC.

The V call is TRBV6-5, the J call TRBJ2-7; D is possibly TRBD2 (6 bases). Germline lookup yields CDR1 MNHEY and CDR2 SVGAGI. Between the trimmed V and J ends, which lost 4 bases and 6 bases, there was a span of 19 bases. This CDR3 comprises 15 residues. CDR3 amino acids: CASSSGPAGRSEQYF. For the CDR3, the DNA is TGTGCCAGCAGTTCTGGGCCGGCGGGGCGATCCGAGCAGTACTTC.

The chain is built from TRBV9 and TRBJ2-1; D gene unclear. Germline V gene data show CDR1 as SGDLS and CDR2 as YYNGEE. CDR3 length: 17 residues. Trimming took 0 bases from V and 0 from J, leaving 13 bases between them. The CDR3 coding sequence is TGTGCCAGCAGCGTAGGTTTGCGATCGAGCTCCTACAATGAGCAGTTCTTC. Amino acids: CASSVGLRSSSYNEQFF.

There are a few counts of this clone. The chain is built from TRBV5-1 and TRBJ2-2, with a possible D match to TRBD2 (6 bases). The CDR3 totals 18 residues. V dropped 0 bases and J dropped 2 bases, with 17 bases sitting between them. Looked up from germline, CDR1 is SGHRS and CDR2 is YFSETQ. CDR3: CASSLVTSGVYNTGELFF. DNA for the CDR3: TGCGCCAGCAGCTTGGTTACCTCGGGGGTCTATAACACCGGGGAGCTGTTTTTT.

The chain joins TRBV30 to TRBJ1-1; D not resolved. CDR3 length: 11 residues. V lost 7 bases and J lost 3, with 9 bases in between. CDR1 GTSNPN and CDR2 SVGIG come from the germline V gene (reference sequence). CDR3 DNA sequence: TGTGCCTTCGAGTCGTACACTGAAGCTTTCTTT. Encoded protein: CAFESYTEAFF.

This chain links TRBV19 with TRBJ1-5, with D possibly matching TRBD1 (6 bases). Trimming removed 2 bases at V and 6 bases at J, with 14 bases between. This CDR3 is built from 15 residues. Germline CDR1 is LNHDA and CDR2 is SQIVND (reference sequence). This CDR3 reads CASSIQGPVAQPQHF. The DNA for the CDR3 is TGTGCCAGTAGTATACAGGGGCCGGTCGCTCAGCCCCAGCATTTT.

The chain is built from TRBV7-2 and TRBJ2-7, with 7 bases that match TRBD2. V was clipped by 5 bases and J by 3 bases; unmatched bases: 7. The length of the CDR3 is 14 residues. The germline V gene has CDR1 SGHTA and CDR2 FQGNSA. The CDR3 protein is CASSRRDYNYEQYF. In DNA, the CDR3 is TGTGCCAGCAGCAGGCGGGACTATAACTACGAGCAGTACTTC.